This T cell receptor beta chain came from a study of T-cell reconstitution after alpha-beta-depleted transplantation in children. Library preparation (for TCRbeta) was performed with unique molecular identifiers. TCRdb reanalysed the PCR reads using MiXCR and keeps one entry per CDR3 protein. In the table there are 500,000 to 750,000 distinct CDR3 sequences, 25% to 30% of which are singletons. Comment on this clonotype: Its target is unknown.

Study-wide results and caveats: Surviving recipient T cells and intrathymic progenitors accounted for some patients' high TCRbeta diversity at day 60. By one year post-transplant, T-cell counts and diversity largely arose from T cells that were newly produced. Where alpha-beta T cells came from about two months after transplant was reportedly several hundred expanded graft clones.

The CDR3 length is 17 residues. The trim removed 2 bases at V and 0 bases at J, leaving 7 bases unmatched. Germline V lookup: CDR1 SGHRS, CDR2 YFSETQ. This material consisted of PBMCs, taken before TCRalphabeta/CD19-depleted stem cell transplant. The origin of this receptor is a boy under three years old with Wiskott-Aldrich syndrome, due to receive a stem cell transplant. The V and J genes are TRBV5-1 and TRBJ2-1, with 8 positions matching TRBD2. The CDR3 region has the DNA TGCGCCAGCAGCTTAGGCGGGGGGACACACTCCTACAATGAGCAGTTCTTC. Its translation is CASSLGGGTHSYNEQFF. The full variable domain, its missing parts supplied by reference TRBV5-1 and TRBJ2-1, is KAGVTQTPRYLIKTRGQQVTLSCSPISGHRSVSWYQQTPGQGLQFLFEYFSETQRNKGNFPGRFSGRQFSNSRSEMNVSTLELGDSALYLCASSLGGGTHSYNEQFFGPGTRLTVL.